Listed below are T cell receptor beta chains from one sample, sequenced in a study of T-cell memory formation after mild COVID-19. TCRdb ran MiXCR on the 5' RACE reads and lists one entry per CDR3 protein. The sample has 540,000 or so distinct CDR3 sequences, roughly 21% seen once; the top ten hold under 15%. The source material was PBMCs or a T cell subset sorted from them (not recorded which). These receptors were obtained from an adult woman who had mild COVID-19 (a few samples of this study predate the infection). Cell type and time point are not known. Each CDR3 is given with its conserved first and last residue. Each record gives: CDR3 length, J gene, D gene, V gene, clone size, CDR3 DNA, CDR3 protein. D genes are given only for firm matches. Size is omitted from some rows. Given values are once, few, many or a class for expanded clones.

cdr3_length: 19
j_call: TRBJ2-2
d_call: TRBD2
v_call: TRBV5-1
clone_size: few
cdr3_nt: TGCGCCAGCAGCCCGGATAGCGGGAGAAACATATTGGACACCGGGGAGCTGTTTTTT
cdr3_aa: CASSPDSGRNILDTGELFF

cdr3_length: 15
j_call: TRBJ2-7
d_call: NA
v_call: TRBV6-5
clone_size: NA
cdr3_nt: TGTGCCAGCAGTCTTCAGGGACTTTCCACCTACGAGCAGTACTTC
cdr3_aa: CASSLQGLSTYEQYF

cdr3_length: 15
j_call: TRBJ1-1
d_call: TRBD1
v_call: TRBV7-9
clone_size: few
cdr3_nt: TGTGCCAGCAGCTTAGCGGACAGGGGGGGGACTGAAGCTTTCTTT
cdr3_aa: CASSLADRGGTEAFF

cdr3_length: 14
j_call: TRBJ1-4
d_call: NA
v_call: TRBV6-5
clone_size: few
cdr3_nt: TGTGCCAGCAGGAACAGGCAGCTTAATGAAAAACTGTTTTTT
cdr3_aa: CASRNRQLNEKLFF

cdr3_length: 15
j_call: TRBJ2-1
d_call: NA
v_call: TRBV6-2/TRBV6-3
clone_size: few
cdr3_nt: TGTGCCAGCAGTTACAGCTATGGCGAATGGGATGAGCAGTTCTTC
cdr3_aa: CASSYSYGEWDEQFF

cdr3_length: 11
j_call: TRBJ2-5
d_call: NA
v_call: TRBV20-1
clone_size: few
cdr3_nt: TGCAGTGCTAGTAAGGGAGAGACCCAGTACTTC
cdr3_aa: CSASKGETQYF

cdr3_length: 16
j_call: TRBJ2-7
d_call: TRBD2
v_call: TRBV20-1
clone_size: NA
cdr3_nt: TGCAGTGCTACCTTAGCGGGAGGGCCCATCCTTGGGGAGCAGTACTTC
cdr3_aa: CSATLAGGPILGEQYF

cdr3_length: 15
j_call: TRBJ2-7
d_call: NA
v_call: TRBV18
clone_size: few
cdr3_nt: TGTGCCAGCTCACCAGATGGATTGGCCACCTACGAGCAGTACTTC
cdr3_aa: CASSPDGLATYEQYF

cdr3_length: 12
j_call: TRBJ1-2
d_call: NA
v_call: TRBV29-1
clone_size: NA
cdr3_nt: TGCAGCGTTGACCAGGGCAACTATGGCTACACCTTC
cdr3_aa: CSVDQGNYGYTF

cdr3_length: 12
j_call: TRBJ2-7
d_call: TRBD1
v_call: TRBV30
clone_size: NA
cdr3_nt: TGTGCCTGGAGTGGACAGGGTAAAAGCTTGTACTTC
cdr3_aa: CAWSGQGKSLYF

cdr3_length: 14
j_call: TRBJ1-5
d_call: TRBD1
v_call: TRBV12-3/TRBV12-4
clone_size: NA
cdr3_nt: TGTGCCAGCAGCAGGACAGGGGTTGGTCAGCCCCAGCATTTT
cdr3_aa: CASSRTGVGQPQHF

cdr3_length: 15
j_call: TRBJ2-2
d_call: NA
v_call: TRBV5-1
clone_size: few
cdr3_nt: TGCGCCAGCGCCTTGGCGGGGCCGAACACCGGGGAGCTGTTTTTT
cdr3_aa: CASALAGPNTGELFF

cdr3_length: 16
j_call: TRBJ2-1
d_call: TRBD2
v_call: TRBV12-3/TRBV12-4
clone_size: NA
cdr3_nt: TGTGCCAGCAGTTCCCCAGCGGGAATCTCCTACAATGAGCAGTTCTTC
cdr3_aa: CASSSPAGISYNEQFF

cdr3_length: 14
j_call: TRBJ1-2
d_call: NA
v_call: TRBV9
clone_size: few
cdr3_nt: TGTGCCAGCAGCGTCCGGGACGGGGGCTATGGCTACACCTTC
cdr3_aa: CASSVRDGGYGYTF

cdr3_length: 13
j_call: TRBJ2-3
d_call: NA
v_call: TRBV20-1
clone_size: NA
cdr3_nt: TGCAGTGCTCCCTTTGGAGGCACAGATACGCAGTATTTT
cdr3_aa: CSAPFGGTDTQYF

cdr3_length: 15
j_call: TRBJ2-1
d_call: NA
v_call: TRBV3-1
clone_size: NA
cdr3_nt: TGTGCCAGCAGCCAAGTACCGGGAGAGAACAATGAGCAGTTCTTC
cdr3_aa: CASSQVPGENNEQFF

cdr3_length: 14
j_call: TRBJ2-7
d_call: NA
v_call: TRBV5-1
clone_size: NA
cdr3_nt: TGCGCCAGCAGCTTGGAGTGGAACCCCTACGAGCAGTACTTC
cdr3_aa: CASSLEWNPYEQYF

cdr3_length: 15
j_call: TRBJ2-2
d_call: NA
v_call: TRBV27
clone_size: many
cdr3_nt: TGTGCCAGCAGTTGGGCACCCGCAGTAACCGGGGAGCTGTTTTTT
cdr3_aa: CASSWAPAVTGELFF

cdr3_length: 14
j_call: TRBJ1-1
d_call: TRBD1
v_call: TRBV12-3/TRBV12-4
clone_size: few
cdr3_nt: TGTGCCAGCAGCCGCCGTGAGACAGGGGTCCTAGCTTTCTTT
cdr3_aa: CASSRRETGVLAFF

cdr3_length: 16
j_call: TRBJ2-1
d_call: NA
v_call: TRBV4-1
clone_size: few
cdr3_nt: TGCGCCAGCAGCCAAGGTGCGGGACAATTTCCCAATGAGCAGTTCTTC
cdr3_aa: CASSQGAGQFPNEQFF

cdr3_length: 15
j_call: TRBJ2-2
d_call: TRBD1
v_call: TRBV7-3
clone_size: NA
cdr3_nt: TGTGCCAGCAGCTCTACAGGGGGAATGACCGGGGAGCTGTTTTTT
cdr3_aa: CASSSTGGMTGELFF

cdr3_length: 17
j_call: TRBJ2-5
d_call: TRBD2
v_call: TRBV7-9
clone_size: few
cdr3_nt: TGTGCCAGCAGCCCTCCCACGGGGGGGCGATTCCAAGAGACCCAGTACTTC
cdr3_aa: CASSPPTGGRFQETQYF

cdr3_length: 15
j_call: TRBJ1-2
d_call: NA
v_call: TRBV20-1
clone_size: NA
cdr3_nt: TGCAGTGCTAGAGACTTCTCGGACACGAAGCTGGGCTACACCTTC
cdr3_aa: CSARDFSDTKLGYTF

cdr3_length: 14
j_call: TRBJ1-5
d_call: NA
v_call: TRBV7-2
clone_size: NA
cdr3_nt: TGTGCCAGCAGCTTAGGGCCAGGGCATCAGCCCCAGCATTTT
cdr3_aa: CASSLGPGHQPQHF

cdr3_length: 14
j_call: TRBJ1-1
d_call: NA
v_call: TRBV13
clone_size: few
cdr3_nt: TGTGCCAGCGTGCCGGGAGGGCCGAACACTGAAGCTTTCTTT
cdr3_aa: CASVPGGPNTEAFF

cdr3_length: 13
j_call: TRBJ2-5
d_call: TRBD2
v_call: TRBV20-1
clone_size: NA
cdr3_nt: TGCAGTGCTAGGAGGCGGGGGAAAGAGACCCAGTACTTC
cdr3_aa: CSARRRGKETQYF

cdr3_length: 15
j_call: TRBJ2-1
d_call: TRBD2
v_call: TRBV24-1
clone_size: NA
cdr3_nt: TGTGCCACCAGTGTTATTGGGGGGAGGGGCAATGAGCAGTTCTTC
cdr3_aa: CATSVIGGRGNEQFF

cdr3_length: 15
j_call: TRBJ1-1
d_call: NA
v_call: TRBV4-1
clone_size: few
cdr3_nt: TGCGCCAGCAGCCAAGCACAGTCCAAGGACACTGAAGCTTTCTTT
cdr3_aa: CASSQAQSKDTEAFF

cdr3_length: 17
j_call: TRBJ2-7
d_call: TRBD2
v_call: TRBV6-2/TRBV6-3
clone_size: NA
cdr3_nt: TGTGCCAGCAGTTACCCTATCTTGATAGCGGGAGGGCAGGAGCAGTACTTC
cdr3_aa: CASSYPILIAGGQEQYF